The 9 T cell receptor beta chains below all came from one sample that was sequenced in a study of OX40 agonist ivuxolimab in advanced cancers. The repertoire was sequenced with immunoSEQ multiplex PCR; TCRdb's copy has only in-frame clones and lacks some. The profile shows 80,000 to 100,000 clones, 90% to 95% of them singletons. This sample comprised CD4+ or CD8+ T cells sorted from blood, obtained in a trial of the OX40 agonist ivuxolimab. These receptors came from an adult with an advanced solid tumor such as melanoma, head and neck, liver or kidney cancer.

The V call is TRBV9, the J call TRBJ1-6; unclear D gene. Germline V CDR1 and CDR2: SGDLS, YYNGEE. Trimming left V 4 bases short and J 6 bases short, with 20 bases between. CDR3 length: 17 amino acids. CDR3 nucleotide sequence: TGTGCCAGCAGCCCCTCCCTTGGGTCTTTCCCTAATTCACCCCTCCACTTT. Translating gives CASSPSLGSFPNSPLHF. Full variable domain (remainder filled in from reference TRBV9 and TRBJ1-6): DSGVTQTPKHLITATGQRVTLRCSPRSGDLSVYWYQQSLDQGLQFLIQYYNGEERAKGNILERFSAQQFPDLHSELNLSSLELGDSALYFCASSPSLGSFPNSPLHFGNGTRLTVT.

The rearrangement links TRBV4-1 to TRBJ1-1, with D unresolved. The CDR3 has 13 residues. V was cut by 9 bases and J by 1 base, with 12 bases left in between. Per the germline V gene, CDR1 is MGHRA and CDR2 is YSYEKL. CDR3 sequence (DNA): TGCGCCAGTAAACGGGGTTCGAACACTGAAGCTTTCTTT. Encoded protein: CASKRGSNTEAFF.

This clone came up once. The chain recombines TRBV18 with TRBJ1-2; D perhaps matches TRBD1 (6 bases). Trimming took off 3 bases at V and 7 bases at J, with 18 bases between the two ends. Germline V gene sequence: CDR1 KGHSH, CDR2 LQKENI. The CDR3 extends over 15 amino acids. The CDR3: CASSPGMDRAGGYTF. CDR3 bases: TGTGCCAGCTCACCCGGGATGGACAGAGCTGGTGGCTACACCTTC.

V usage is TRBV19 and J usage is TRBJ1-1; D gene ambiguous. V was cut by 4 bases and J by 8 bases, with 14 bases left in between. The CDR3 consists of 13 residues. The germline gives CDR1 LNHDA, CDR2 SQIVND (reference sequence). This chain's CDR3 is CASSRMSSLEAFF. The CDR3 bases are TGTGCCAGTAGTAGAATGTCCAGTCTCGAAGCTTTCTTT.

The chain recombines TRBV5-4 with TRBJ1-2; D not resolved. Germline V gene sequence: CDR1 SGHNT, CDR2 YYREEE (reference sequence). This CDR3 has 13 residues. V was pared by 4 bases and J by 8 bases, with 15 bases between. CDR3 nucleotide sequence: TGTGCCAGCAGCCCAACCTCGGGAGGAGGCTACACCTTC. It is translated as CASSPTSGGGYTF.

This chain uses TRBV18 with TRBJ2-5; D remains ambiguous. Germline V CDR1 and CDR2: KGHSH, LQKENI. The CDR3 sequence is 11 residues long. V lost 3 bases to trimming and J lost 5 bases, with 4 bases between them. DNA for the CDR3: TGTGCCAGCTCACCGTCGGAGACCCAGTACTTC. It encodes CASSPSETQYF.

The V gene is TRBV5-6, the J gene TRBJ2-1; 7 bases align to TRBD2. This CDR3 has 14 amino acids. J was trimmed by 4 bases and V by 2 bases; bases with no gene match: 3. Germline CDR1 and CDR2: SGHDT and YYEEEE. Here the CDR3 reads CASSFRGLYNEQFF. For the CDR3, the DNA is TGTGCCAGCAGCTTCCGGGGACTATACAATGAGCAGTTCTTC. The full variable domain, in which reference TRBV5-6 and TRBJ2-1 provide the parts outside the CDR3, is DAGVTQSPTHLIKTRGQQVTLRCSPKSGHDTVSWYQQALGQGPQFIFQYYEEEERQRGNFPDRFSGHQFPNYSSELNVNALLLGDSALYLCASSFRGLYNEQFFGPGTRLTVL.

This chain uses TRBV9 with TRBJ1-2; 8 bases agree with TRBD1. J gave up 4 bases and V 6 bases, and 11 bases lay outside the gene matches. Looked up from germline, CDR1 is SGDLS and CDR2 is YYNGEE. The CDR3 is made up of 15 amino acids. CDR3 coding DNA: TGTGCCAGCACCCTCGCAGGCGGACAGGGCTATGGCTACACCTTC. It translates to CASTLAGGQGYGYTF.

V and J are TRBV6-6 and TRBJ1-5; D is ambiguous. Trimming left V 5 bases short and J 2 bases short, with 16 bases between. Looked up from germline, CDR1 is MNHNY and CDR2 is SVGAGI (reference sequence). This CDR3 is built from 16 residues. The DNA of the CDR3 is TGTGCCAGCAGTCCTGGCCTCTCCGATGGCAATCAGCCCCAGCATTTT. Residues: CASSPGLSDGNQPQHF.